This T cell receptor (beta chain) was identified during a study of graft-versus-host responses after intestinal transplantation. Findings of the study overall: Elevated graft-versus-host to host-versus-graft clonal ratios in allografts were recorded for patients with graft-donor T cell macrochimerism. Recipient marrow showed GvH clones, some seen first in ileum or blood.

Sequenced by immunoSEQ multiplex PCR; TCRdb stores in-frame clones only, minus some. The sample has roughly 29,000 clones; 85% to 95% are singletons. This clone showed up just a few times. Its antigen remains unidentified. The starting material was PBMCs, obtained 66 days after intestinal transplant. The origin of this receptor is a human patient who received an intestinal transplant, so some T cells may come from the graft donor.

The CDR3 DNA follows: TGTGCCAGCAGTCACCTAGACAGTCCCTCAGCTTTCTTT. Translated: CASSHLDSPSAFF. The chain employs TRBV6-5 and TRBJ1-1, with TRBD1 as a possible D gene (5 bases). CDR3 length: 13 residues. The germline CDR1 and CDR2 sequences are MNHEY and SVGAGI. Deletions cut 5 bases from V and 10 bases from J, with 17 bases between.